The 12 T cell receptor beta chains below come from one sample, sequenced in a study of T cell responses to AZD1222 COVID-19 vaccine. The repertoire was sequenced with immunoSEQ multiplex PCR; TCRdb's copy has only in-frame clones and lacks some. The sample records 53,000 or so clones, roughly 83% being singletons. Source: peripheral blood, taken on day 0 of AZD1222 vaccination. The origin of the receptors is an adult in good health.

This clone occurred once. The DNA for the CDR3 is TGTGCCAGCACCCCGACAGGAGATGCTTACGAGCAGTACTTC. Encoded protein: CASTPTGDAYEQYF. V and J are TRBV6-5 and TRBJ2-7, with D maybe TRBD1 (6 bases). V was pared by 7 bases and J by 4 bases, with 17 bases between. CDR3 size: 14 residues. From germline, CDR1 is MNHEY and CDR2 SVGAGI.

V is TRBV7-8 and J is TRBJ1-3; D is uncertain. Germline V gene data show CDR1 as SGHVS and CDR2 as FQNEAQ. V was clipped by 5 bases and J by 4 bases, with 6 bases between them. The CDR3 loop spans 12 amino acids. The DNA of the CDR3 is TGTGCCAGCAGCCCGCCAGGAAACACCATATATTTT. This translates into CASSPPGNTIYF.

The gene calls are TRBV7-9 and TRBJ1-2; the D gene is possibly TRBD1 (5 bases). Trimming took 8 bases from V and 3 from J, leaving 13 bases between them. The CDR3 is made up of 13 amino acids. Germline V gene sequence: CDR1 SEHNR, CDR2 FQNEAQ (reference sequence). Here the CDR3 reads CASGGGRDYGYTF. The CDR3 DNA reads as TGTGCCAGCGGCGGGGGGAGAGACTATGGCTACACCTTC. Full variable domain (rest looked up from reference TRBV7-9 and TRBJ1-2): DTGVSQNPRHKITKRGQNVTFRCDPISEHNRLYWYRQTLGQGPEFLTYFQNEAQLEKSRLLSDRFSAERPKGSFSTLEIQRTEQGDSAMYLCASGGGRDYGYTFGSGTRLTVV.

The chain uses TRBV29-1 and TRBJ2-1, with 13 bases aligning to TRBD2. Per the germline V gene, CDR1 is SQVTM and CDR2 is ANQGSEA. The CDR3 covers 14 residues. V trimming: 6 bases; J trimming: 7 bases; junction bases outside the gene matches: 6. CDR3 amino acids: CSVPRTSGSNEQFF. Written as DNA, the CDR3 is TGCAGCGTGCCCCGGACTAGCGGGAGTAATGAGCAGTTCTTC.

The chain employs TRBV29-1 and TRBJ1-1; tentative D call: TRBD1 (5 bases). The V end was cut by 6 bases, the J end by 2 bases, with 10 bases between. CDR3 length equals 12 residues. Per germline, CDR1 SQVTM and CDR2 ANQGSEA. The CDR3 protein is CSVTGTNTEAFF. The CDR3 DNA reads TGCAGCGTCACCGGGACCAACACTGAAGCTTTCTTT.

V gene TRBV6-6 combines with J gene TRBJ2-1; TRBD2 matches 9 bases. Germline-derived CDR1 and CDR2 are MNHNY and SVGAGI (reference sequence). The CDR3 totals 16 residues. V lost 6 bases to trimming and J lost 8 bases; unmatched junction nucleotides: 14. In DNA form, the CDR3 reads TGTGCCAGCAGCCAACCTAGGAGCGGGAGGTTCGATGAGCAGTTCTTC. Residues: CASSQPRSGRFDEQFF.

The J gene is TRBJ2-7, the V gene TRBV6-6, with a possible D match to TRBD2 (6 bases). Looked up from germline, CDR1 is MNHNY and CDR2 is SVGAGI (reference sequence). The CDR3 covers 14 residues. V was shortened by 4 bases and J by 4 bases, with 14 bases between the two germline ends. The CDR3 region is CASSFPSSAYEQYF. In nucleotides, the CDR3 is TGTGCCAGCAGTTTCCCCTCTAGCGCGTACGAGCAGTACTTC.

V usage is TRBV19 and J usage is TRBJ1-1; D is uncertain. Germline values: CDR1 LNHDA, CDR2 SQIVND (reference sequence). With 3 bases removed from V and 1 base from J, the gap between germline ends came to 12 bases. The CDR3 runs to 15 residues. CDR3 in DNA: TGTGCCAGTAGTATTGTGTATTCGGAGAACACTGAAGCTTTCTTT. Amino acids: CASSIVYSENTEAFF.

This clone was seen many times. V usage is TRBV5-5 and J usage is TRBJ2-7; D not certain. This CDR3 contains 13 residues. Germline CDR1 SGHKS, CDR2 YYEKEE (reference sequence). V lost 0 bases to trimming and J lost 4 bases, with 8 bases between them. CDR3 nucleotide sequence: TGTGCCAGCAGCTTGGCCGGGCGTTACGAGCAGTACTTC. Protein sequence: CASSLAGRYEQYF.

V usage is TRBV5-1 and J usage is TRBJ2-3; D unclear. CDR1 SGHRS and CDR2 YFSETQ come from the germline V gene. This CDR3 has 14 residues. V dropped 5 bases and J dropped 3 bases, with 13 bases sitting between them. DNA of the CDR3: TGCGCCAGCAGTTCTACTGAGGTTACAGATACGCAGTATTTT. Protein sequence: CASSSTEVTDTQYF. The full variable domain, its missing parts supplied by reference TRBV5-1 and TRBJ2-3, is KAGVTQTPRYLIKTRGQQVTLSCSPISGHRSVSWYQQTPGQGLQFLFEYFSETQRNKGNFPGRFSGRQFSNSRSEMNVSTLELGDSALYLCASSSTEVTDTQYFGPGTRLTVL.

J is TRBJ2-7 and V is TRBV27; TRBD1 agrees at 7 bases. Trimming at V came to 4 bases and at J to 0 bases, leaving 6 bases not matched to a gene. This CDR3 is built from 15 residues. CDR1 is MNHEY and CDR2 is SMNVEV in the germline V gene (reference sequence). Here the CDR3 DNA reads TGTGCCAGCAGTTCTCGACAGGGCCTCTCCTACGAGCAGTACTTC. Protein: CASSSRQGLSYEQYF.

This clone was seen a single time. V is TRBV25-1 and J is TRBJ2-3; D might be TRBD1 (6 bases). V was trimmed by 6 bases and J by 1 base, leaving 11 bases between them. Germline values: CDR1 MGHDK, CDR2 SYGVNS. This CDR3 is built from 14 residues. The CDR3 loop is CASRYRVGTDTQYF. The CDR3 DNA reads TGTGCCAGCAGGTACAGGGTCGGCACAGATACGCAGTATTTT.